Sequencing of this T cell receptor (beta chain) was carried out in a study of blood T cells in healthy people across ages. Roughly 10 milliliters was the volume of peripheral blood drawn from each donor. Primed by a sample-barcoded 5' primer and a J-beta primer mix, a second PCR proceeded for roughly 6 to 12 cycles. Using its own MiXCR run on the 5' RACE reads, TCRdb lists one record per CDR3 protein. The sample has more than 500,000 distinct CDR3 sequences, around 27% seen once. The germline V gene encodes CDR1 MDHEN and CDR2 SYDVKM. The CDR3 runs to 14 residues. V was trimmed by 5 bases and J by 5 bases, leaving 15 bases between them. This sample also appeared in a second study, on T cells of mothers and their children. That source reports: There was no detection of any persistent microchimeric T cell clones.

Sequencing used blood. This chain uses TRBV28 with TRBJ2-5, with D hard to call. This TCR derives from a boy aged 2 to 9 in good health. CDR3 protein: CASSRRVGGETQYF. The DNA of the CDR3 is TGTGCCAGCAGTCGTAGGGTGGGTGGGGAGACCCAGTACTTC.